The 25 T cell receptor beta chains below were found in one sample sequenced in a study of blood T cells in healthy people across ages. The use of a sample-barcoded 5' primer and a J-beta primer mix characterized a second PCR of 7 to 11 cycles. Using its own MiXCR run on the 5' RACE reads, TCRdb lists one record per CDR3 protein. The data hold some 800,000 distinct CDR3 sequences, with roughly 44% observed a single time. The sequenced material came from blood. These receptors all stem from a man aged 55 to 70 in good health.

The rearrangement uses TRBV5-1 and TRBJ2-4; possible D gene TRBD2, 5 bases. CDR1 and CDR2 (germline): SGHRS, YFSETQ. The CDR3 spans 15 residues. The V end lost 2 bases, the J end lost 1 base, and 10 bases lay between the germline ends. The CDR3 spells CASSFGDMAKNIQYF. The CDR3 DNA follows: TGCGCCAGCAGCTTCGGGGATATGGCCAAAAACATTCAGTACTTC.

This clonotype was found a few times. The rearrangement uses TRBV15 and TRBJ2-1; D is possibly TRBD2 (5 bases). The V gene lost 2 bases and the J gene lost 4 bases, with 12 bases spanning the gap. This CDR3 is built from 15 residues. Germline values: CDR1 LNHNV, CDR2 YYDKDF (reference sequence). This CDR3 is CATSRIGLLYNEQFF. CDR3 bases: TGTGCCACCAGCAGAATTGGACTCTTATACAATGAGCAGTTCTTC.

This clonotype came up many times. This chain joins TRBV6-2 or TRBV6-3 and TRBJ2-7, with 8 bases matching TRBD1. The CDR3 length is 15 residues. Germline values: CDR1 MNHEY, CDR2 SVGEGT. V trimming: 4 bases; J trimming: 5 bases; junction bases outside the gene matches: 10. Here the CDR3 DNA reads TGTGCCAGCAGTTCGGCCCAACGACAGGGGAACGAGCAGTACTTC. It specifies CASSSAQRQGNEQYF.

This clonotype was seen at least ten times. The chain carries TRBV7-2 and TRBJ2-5; D gene ambiguous. With 6 bases removed from V and 2 bases from J, the gap between germline ends came to 10 bases. This CDR3 comprises 13 residues. Germline V gene data show CDR1 as SGHTA and CDR2 as FQGNSA. The CDR3 region is CASSLSRQETQYF. The CDR3 nucleotides read TGTGCCAGCAGTTTATCCCGGCAAGAGACCCAGTACTTC.

This chain connects TRBV5-1 to TRBJ2-6; 7 nucleotides agree with TRBD1. V was pared by 7 bases and J by 0 bases, with 7 bases of the junction left unmatched. Germline CDR1 SGHRS, CDR2 YFSETQ. The CDR3 has 16 amino acids. The CDR3 reads CASAGTANSGANVLTF. The CDR3 nucleotides are TGCGCCAGCGCCGGGACAGCTAACTCTGGGGCCAACGTCCTGACTTTC. Full variable domain (missing parts from reference TRBV5-1 and TRBJ2-6): KAGVTQTPRYLIKTRGQQVTLSCSPISGHRSVSWYQQTPGQGLQFLFEYFSETQRNKGNFPGRFSGRQFSNSRSEMNVSTLELGDSALYLCASAGTANSGANVLTFGAGSRLTVL.

This sequence joins TRBV6-1 and TRBJ1-1; D call uncertain. The CDR3 loop spans 15 amino acids. V dropped 4 bases and J dropped 1 base, with 13 bases sitting between them. CDR1 is MNHNS, CDR2 SASEGT, per germline. The CDR3 nucleotides read TGTGCCAGCAGTGGGAGACCCACCGGGAACACTGAAGCTTTCTTT. Protein sequence: CASSGRPTGNTEAFF.

This chain links TRBV7-2 with TRBJ2-1, with D unresolved. Germline V CDR1 and CDR2: SGHTA, FQGNSA. V lost 2 bases and J lost 6, with 8 bases in between. The CDR3 totals 13 residues. The DNA of the CDR3 is TGTGCCAGCAGCTTAATGAGTTCCAATGAGCAGTTCTTC. This codes for CASSLMSSNEQFF. The full variable domain, completed using reference TRBV7-2 and TRBJ2-1, is GAGVSQSPSNKVTEKGKDVELRCDPISGHTALYWYRQSLGQGLEFLIYFQGNSAPDKSGLPSDRFSAERTGGSVSTLTIQRTQQEDSAVYLCASSLMSSNEQFFGPGTRLTVL.

This clonotype appeared a few times. The rearrangement joins TRBV11-2 to TRBJ2-7, with 9 positions matching TRBD2. Germline V gene data show CDR1 as SGHAT and CDR2 as FQNNGV. This CDR3 is built from 15 residues. J was trimmed by 10 bases and V by 0 bases; bases with no gene match: 10. CDR3 sequence (DNA): TGTGCCAGCAGCTTAGATCGCTATAGCGGGGGTGTCCAGTACTTC. Its translation is CASSLDRYSGGVQYF.

To note about this clonotype: This may be a read error, as it is one base from a much larger clone. CDR3 bases: TGTGCCAGCAGCCCTGGCTCCGGGACAGCCAAAAACGTTCAGTACTTC. Protein sequence: CASSPGSGTAKNVQYF. The chain links TRBV5-5 to TRBJ2-4; the match to TRBD1 covers 7 bases. From germline, CDR1 is SGHKS and CDR2 YYEKEE (reference sequence). The CDR3 is made up of 16 amino acids.

The DNA for the CDR3 is TGTGCCAGCAACAGGTTACAAGAGACCCAGTACTTC. Translation gives CASNRLQETQYF. V and J are TRBV6-6 and TRBJ2-5; D is possibly TRBD1 (5 bases). Germline V gene lookup returns CDR1 MNHNY and CDR2 SVGAGI (reference sequence). Trimming took 7 bases from V and 2 from J, leaving 8 bases between them. This CDR3 region has 12 residues.

This clonotype appeared a few times. The CDR3 DNA reads TGTGCCAGCAGCTTAGTGGGACACCCAGAGACCCAGTACTTC. Translating it yields CASSLVGHPETQYF. J is TRBJ2-5 and V is TRBV7-9, with TRBD1 as a possible D gene (6 bases). CDR3 size: 14 residues. The germline V and J ends were trimmed by 1 base and 4 bases, with 10 bases remaining between them. Looked up from germline, CDR1 is SEHNR and CDR2 is FQNEAQ (reference sequence).

This clonotype was detected a few times. The chain combines TRBV6-5 with TRBJ2-3; TRBD1 aligns across 9 bases. The germline gives CDR1 MNHEY, CDR2 SVGAGI. The ends lost 5 bases at V and 6 bases at J; junction bases unmatched: 6. CDR3 length equals 14 residues. This chain's CDR3 is CASSPGTGKDTQYF. CDR3 sequence (DNA): TGTGCCAGCAGTCCCGGGACAGGGAAGGATACGCAGTATTTT.

This clonotype was counted ten times or more. The chain links TRBV12-3 or TRBV12-4 to TRBJ2-7; 9 bases map to TRBD1. V lost 4 bases, J lost 4 bases, and 8 bases stayed unmatched. The CDR3 length is 15 residues. CDR3 protein: CASSWGQGFSYEQYF. The CDR3 DNA sequence: TGTGCCAGCAGTTGGGGACAGGGTTTTTCGTACGAGCAGTACTTC.

The rearrangement joins TRBV7-2 to TRBJ2-7; D is uncertain. The germline V and J ends were trimmed by 1 base and 3 bases, with 7 bases remaining between them. The germline V gene encodes CDR1 SGHTA and CDR2 FQGNSA. This CDR3 has 13 residues. CDR3 DNA: TGTGCCAGCAGCTTAGTGAGTTTCTACGAGCAGTACTTC. This translates into CASSLVSFYEQYF.

This chain links TRBV20-1 with TRBJ1-5; 8 bases map to TRBD1. Trimming cost V 3 bases and J 5 bases; bases outside gene matches: 6. In germline, CDR1 is DFQATT, CDR2 SNEGSKA (reference sequence). This CDR3 is 14 amino acids long. The CDR3: CSASPDRGHQPQHF. As DNA, the CDR3 is TGCAGTGCTAGCCCTGACAGGGGCCATCAGCCCCAGCATTTT.

The rearrangement joins TRBV20-1 to TRBJ2-7, with D perhaps TRBD2 (5 bases). The CDR3 contains 13 residues. Germline CDR1 DFQATT, CDR2 SNEGSKA (reference sequence). V was cut by 3 bases and J by 7 bases, with 16 bases left in between. The CDR3 DNA reads as TGCAGTGCTAGGCCGGGAAGAGGGTTGGAGCAGTACTTC. Its protein product is CSARPGRGLEQYF.

V gene TRBV12-3 or TRBV12-4 combines with J gene TRBJ1-4; D is uncertain. The CDR3 loop spans 14 amino acids. V lost 6 bases and J 8 bases, leaving 16 bases between the germline ends. CDR3 coding DNA: TGTGCCAGCAGCGCGCCGAGGGTTAACGAAAAACTGTTTTTT. It translates to CASSAPRVNEKLFF.

This clonotype appeared many times. CDR3 coding DNA: TGTGCCAGCAGACGCGGGGCTGGGGGGCAGTTCTTC. Protein product: CASRRGAGGQFF. This chain connects TRBV11-1 to TRBJ2-1, with D maybe TRBD2 (6 bases). CDR1 SGHAT and CDR2 FQDESV come from the germline V gene (reference sequence). V was shortened by 6 bases and J by 12 bases, with 15 bases between the two germline ends. This CDR3 spans 12 amino acids.

The CDR3 loop is CASSLGQVRETQYF. CDR3 nucleotides: TGTGCCAGCAGCTTGGGACAGGTTAGGGAGACCCAGTACTTC. V and J are TRBV13 and TRBJ2-7, with TRBD1 matching 8 bases. Judging by the DNA end, TRBJ2-5 fits better; the J call may be wrong. Germline CDR1 reads PRHDT; CDR2 reads FYEKMQ (reference sequence). This CDR3 is built from 14 residues.

The V and J genes are TRBV25-1 and TRBJ2-5; D remains unclear. Germline V lookup: CDR1 MGHDK, CDR2 SYGVNS. V was trimmed by 2 bases and J by 2 bases, leaving 9 bases between them. This CDR3 spans 14 amino acids. CDR3 in DNA: TGTGCCAGCAGTGAAGCGGCAGAACAAGAGACCCAGTACTTC. As protein: CASSEAAEQETQYF.

Points on this clonotype: This clone may be a read error of a much larger clone one base away. The chain is built from TRBV29-1 and TRBJ2-1; D gene ambiguous. The end of the DNA aligns better with TRBJ2-7, so the J call may be wrong. Germline loops: CDR1 SQVTM, CDR2 ANQGSEA. There are 14 residues in the CDR3. The CDR3 reads CSAEGRSSYNEQYF. The CDR3 nucleotides are TGCAGCGCCGAAGGACGGAGCTCCTACAATGAGCAGTACTTC.

Only one count was recorded for this clonotype. The chain recombines TRBV12-3 or TRBV12-4 with TRBJ1-4; TRBD1 aligns across 8 bases. Unmatched junction bases numbered 4, after V lost 6 bases and J lost 7 bases. The CDR3 runs 13 residues. The CDR3 region is CASRTGVAEKLFF. The CDR3 DNA follows: TGTGCCAGCAGGACAGGGGTGGCTGAAAAACTGTTTTTT.

This chain joins TRBV20-1 and TRBJ2-7; the match to TRBD1 covers 7 bases. The CDR3 loop spans 12 amino acids. Looked up from germline, CDR1 is DFQATT and CDR2 is SNEGSKA (reference sequence). With V trimmed by 2 bases and J by 4 bases, 2 bases remained unmatched. The CDR3 spells CSARPRGYEQYF. The CDR3 nucleotides read TGCAGTGCTAGACCCAGGGGGTACGAGCAGTACTTC.

This clonotype was seen just once. J is TRBJ2-3 and V is TRBV24-1, with unresolved D. V was shortened by 4 bases and J by 2 bases, with 12 bases between the two germline ends. The CDR3 contains 15 residues. From germline, CDR1 is KGHDR and CDR2 SFDVKD. DNA of the CDR3: TGTGCCACCAGTGACCCATCCCAATCCACAGATACGCAGTATTTT. Translating gives CATSDPSQSTDTQYF.

There are a few counts of this clonotype. The chain employs TRBV12-3 or TRBV12-4 and TRBJ2-1, with D tentatively TRBD1 (6 bases). V lost 3 bases to trimming and J lost 11 bases, with 8 bases between them. CDR3 length equals 11 residues. This chain's CDR3 is CASSFRDKQFF. The CDR3 bases are TGTGCCAGCAGTTTCCGGGACAAGCAGTTCTTC.